The rows below give T cell receptor beta chains drawn from one sample of a study of T cell responses to AZD1222 COVID-19 vaccine. The repertoire was sequenced with immunoSEQ multiplex PCR; TCRdb's copy has only in-frame clones and lacks some. The repertoire has some 120,000 clones, 87% of them found once; the top ten carry around 9.3%. The sample in question was peripheral blood, obtained on day 0 of AZD1222 vaccination. All receptors come from an adult in good health. CDR3s leave out the opening cysteine and the closing phenylalanine or tryptophan.

>TRBJ2-7|12|TRBV7-2
ASSLEPGYYEQY
>TRBJ2-3|11|TRBV12-3/TRBV12-4
ASSPQGPDTQY
>TRBJ1-6|14|TRBV4-2
ASSPLGGNYNSPLH
>TRBJ2-1|13|TRBV5-4
ASSLVGTGRGEQF
>TRBJ1-6|11|TRBV7-9
ASSLDRGSPLH
>TRBJ1-2|12|TRBV5-4
ASSLQGINYGYT
>TRBJ2-2|15|TRBV18
ASSQRDARANTGELF
>TRBJ1-5|16|TRBV7-9
ASSWDRGSWTSNQPQH
>TRBJ2-2|13|TRBV15
ATSRDSQYTGELF
>TRBJ2-3|11|TRBV5-6
ASSFQGADTQY
>TRBJ1-1|12|TRBV5-4
ASSPGQGGAEAF
>TRBJ2-2|10|TRBV28
ASSLSTGELF
>TRBJ1-5|12|TRBV2
ASSKSDRRQPQH
>TRBJ1-3|12|TRBV19
ASSSTGTGNTIY
>TRBJ1-5|14|TRBV12-5
ASGPSNRGRDQPQH
>TRBJ1-3|12|TRBV6-5
ASTPGTGGNTIY
>TRBJ1-2|15|TRBV15
ATSRDQGTALNYGYT
>TRBJ1-5|12|TRBV18
ASSPRKGNQPQH
>TRBJ2-7|11|TRBV6-5
ASRTGQAYEQY
>TRBJ2-5|13|TRBV27
ASSLTAGGLETQY
>TRBJ2-7|13|TRBV10-3
AISDKGQGAHEQY
>TRBJ1-2|11|TRBV9
ASSVDYGGGYT